This T cell receptor beta chain originates from a study of PD-1 blockade in classical Hodgkin lymphoma. Profiled with immunoSEQ multiplex PCR; TCRdb holds only in-frame clones, not every one. The profile shows around 19,000 clones, 70% to 85% of them singletons. The CDR3 has 14 residues. The V gene lost 9 bases and the J gene lost 5 bases, with 17 bases spanning the gap. CDR1 and CDR2 (germline): LNHDA, SQIVND (reference sequence). Each of the patients experienced relapse following autologous stem cell transplantation, and their brentuximab vedotin exposure differed. The sample consisted of peripheral blood mononuclear cells (PBMCs), taken before the second cycle of nivolumab. The chain employs TRBV19 and TRBJ1-5; TRBD1 is a possible D gene (6 bases). The source is a human donor with classical Hodgkin lymphoma. The CDR3 bases are TGTGCCAGCGATTTGACAGGTTCATATCAGCCCCAGCATTTT. Protein product: CASDLTGSYQPQHF.